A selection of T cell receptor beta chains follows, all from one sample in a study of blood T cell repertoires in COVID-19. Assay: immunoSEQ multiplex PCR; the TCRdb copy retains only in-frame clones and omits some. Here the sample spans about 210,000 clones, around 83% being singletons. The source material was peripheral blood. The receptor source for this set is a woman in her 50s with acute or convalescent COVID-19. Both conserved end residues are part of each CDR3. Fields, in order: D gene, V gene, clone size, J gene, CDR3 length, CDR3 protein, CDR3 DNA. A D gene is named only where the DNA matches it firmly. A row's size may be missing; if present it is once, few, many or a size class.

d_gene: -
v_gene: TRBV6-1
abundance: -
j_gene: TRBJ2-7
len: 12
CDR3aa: CASSEAAYEQYF
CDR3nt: TGTGCCAGCAGTGAAGCAGCTTACGAGCAGTACTTC

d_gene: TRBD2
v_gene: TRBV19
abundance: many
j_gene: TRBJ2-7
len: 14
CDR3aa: CASGGTYSSYEQYF
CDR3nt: TGTGCCAGCGGGGGGACTTACAGCTCCTACGAGCAGTACTTC

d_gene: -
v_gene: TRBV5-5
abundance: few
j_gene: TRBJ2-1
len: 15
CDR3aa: CASSLSRGTYNEQFF
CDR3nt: TGTGCCAGCAGCTTGAGCAGGGGAACCTACAATGAGCAGTTCTTC

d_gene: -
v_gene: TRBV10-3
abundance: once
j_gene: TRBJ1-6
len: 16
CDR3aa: CAISESRESYNSPLHF
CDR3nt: TGTGCCATCAGTGAGTCGAGGGAGTCCTATAATTCACCCCTCCACTTT

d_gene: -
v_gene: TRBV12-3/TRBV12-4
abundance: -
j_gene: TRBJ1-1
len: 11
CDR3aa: CASSFGSEAFF
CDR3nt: TGTGCCAGCAGTTTTGGCAGTGAAGCTTTCTTT

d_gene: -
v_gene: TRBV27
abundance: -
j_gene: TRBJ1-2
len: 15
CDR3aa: CASSPHLKTANGYTF
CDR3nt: TGTGCCAGCAGTCCCCACCTTAAGACAGCGAATGGCTACACCTTC

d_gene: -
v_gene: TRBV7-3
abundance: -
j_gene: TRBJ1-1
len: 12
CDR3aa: CASSLPGTEAFF
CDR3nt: TGTGCCAGCAGCTTACCCGGGACTGAAGCTTTCTTT

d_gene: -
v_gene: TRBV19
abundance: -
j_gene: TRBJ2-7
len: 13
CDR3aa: CASSKGVSYEQYF
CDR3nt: TGTGCCAGTAGTAAGGGAGTCTCCTACGAGCAGTACTTC

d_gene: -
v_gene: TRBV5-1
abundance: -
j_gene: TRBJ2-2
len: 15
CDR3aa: CATSGWGQDTGELFF
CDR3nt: TGCGCCACCTCCGGCTGGGGGCAGGACACCGGGGAGCTGTTTTTT

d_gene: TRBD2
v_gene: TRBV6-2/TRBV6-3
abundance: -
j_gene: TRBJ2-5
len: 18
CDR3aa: CASSYSRASGLSQETQYF
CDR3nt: TGTGCCAGCAGTTACAGTCGGGCTAGCGGGTTATCCCAAGAGACCCAGTACTTC

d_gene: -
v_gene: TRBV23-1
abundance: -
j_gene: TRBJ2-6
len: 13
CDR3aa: CASSLAGANVLTF
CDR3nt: TGCGCCAGCAGTCTGGCCGGGGCCAACGTCCTGACTTTC

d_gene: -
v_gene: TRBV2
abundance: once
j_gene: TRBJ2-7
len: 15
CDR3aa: CASKRTGIPAYEQYF
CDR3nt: TGTGCCAGCAAAAGAACAGGGATACCCGCCTACGAGCAGTACTTC

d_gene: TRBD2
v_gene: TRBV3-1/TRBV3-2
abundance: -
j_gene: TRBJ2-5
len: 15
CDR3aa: CASSLGTSGTETQYF
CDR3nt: TGTGCCAGCAGCCTAGGTACTAGCGGGACAGAGACCCAGTACTTC

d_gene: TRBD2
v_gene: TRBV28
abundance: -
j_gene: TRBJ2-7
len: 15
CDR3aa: CASSGAGGPSYEQYF
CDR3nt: TGTGCCAGCAGTGGAGCGGGAGGGCCCTCCTACGAGCAGTACTTC

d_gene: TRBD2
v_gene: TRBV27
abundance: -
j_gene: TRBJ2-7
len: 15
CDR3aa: CASSRLAGNYYEQYF
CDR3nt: TGTGCCAGCAGTCGACTAGCGGGGAATTACTACGAGCAGTACTTC

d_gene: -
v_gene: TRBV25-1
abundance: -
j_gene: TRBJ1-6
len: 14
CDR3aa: CASSGGPWGSPLHF
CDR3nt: TGTGCCAGCAGCGGGGGGCCTTGGGGTTCACCCCTCCACTTT

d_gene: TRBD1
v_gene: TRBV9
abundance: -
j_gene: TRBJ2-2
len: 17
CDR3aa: CASSALTGGGNTGELFF
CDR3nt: TGTGCCAGCAGCGCCCTGACAGGGGGGGGAAACACCGGGGAGCTGTTTTTT

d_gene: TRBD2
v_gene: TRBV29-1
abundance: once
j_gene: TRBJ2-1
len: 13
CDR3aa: CSVSGLADVGQFF
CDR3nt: TGCAGCGTCTCGGGACTAGCGGATGTGGGGCAGTTCTTC

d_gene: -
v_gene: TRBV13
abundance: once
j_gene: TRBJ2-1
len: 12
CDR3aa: CASSLGGNEQFF
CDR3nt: TGTGCCAGCAGCCTGGGGGGAAATGAGCAGTTCTTC

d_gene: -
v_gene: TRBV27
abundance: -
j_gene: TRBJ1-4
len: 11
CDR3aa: CASTLDEKLFF
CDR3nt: TGTGCCAGCACCTTAGATGAAAAACTGTTTTTT

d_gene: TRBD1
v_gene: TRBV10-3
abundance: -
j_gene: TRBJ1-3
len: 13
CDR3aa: CAIIRTGGNTIYF
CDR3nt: TGTGCCATCATTCGGACAGGGGGAAACACCATATATTTT

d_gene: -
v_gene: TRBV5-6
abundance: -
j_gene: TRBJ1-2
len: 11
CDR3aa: CASRQNYGYTF
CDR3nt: TGTGCCAGCAGACAAAACTATGGCTACACCTTC

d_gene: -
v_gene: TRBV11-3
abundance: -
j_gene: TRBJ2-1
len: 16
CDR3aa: CASSPAAVSSYNEQFF
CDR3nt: TGTGCCAGCAGCCCAGCCGCGGTCAGCTCCTACAATGAGCAGTTCTTC

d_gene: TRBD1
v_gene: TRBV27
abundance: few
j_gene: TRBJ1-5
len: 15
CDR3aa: CASSPGGTYYQPQHF
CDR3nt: TGTGCCAGCAGTCCAGGGGGGACGTACTATCAGCCCCAGCATTTT

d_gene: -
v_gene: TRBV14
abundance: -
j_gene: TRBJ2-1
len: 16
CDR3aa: CASSSRDSPSYNEQFF
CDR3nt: TGTGCCAGCAGCAGCCGGGACTCGCCGTCCTACAATGAGCAGTTCTTC

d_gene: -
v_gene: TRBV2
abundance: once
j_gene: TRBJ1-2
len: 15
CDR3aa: CASRELGGINYGYTF
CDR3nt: TGTGCCAGCAGGGAACTGGGGGGAATTAACTATGGCTACACCTTC

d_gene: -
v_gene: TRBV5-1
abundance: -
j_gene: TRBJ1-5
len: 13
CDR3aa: CASSLDWAGPQHF
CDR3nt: TGCGCCAGCAGCTTGGATTGGGCGGGGCCCCAGCATTTT

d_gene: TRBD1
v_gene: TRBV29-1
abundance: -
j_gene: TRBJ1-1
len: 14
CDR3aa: CSVILQGARTEAFF
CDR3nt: TGCAGCGTTATCTTACAGGGGGCGCGTACTGAAGCTTTCTTT

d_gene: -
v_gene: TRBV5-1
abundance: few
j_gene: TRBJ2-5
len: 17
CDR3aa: CASSRSGQARSGETQYF
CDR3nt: TGCGCCAGCAGCCGTAGCGGACAGGCCAGGAGTGGAGAGACCCAGTACTTC

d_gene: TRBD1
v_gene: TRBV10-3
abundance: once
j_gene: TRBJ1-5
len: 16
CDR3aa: CAISVTGVISNQPQHF
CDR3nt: TGTGCCATCAGTGTAACAGGGGTCATTTCCAATCAGCCCCAGCATTTT

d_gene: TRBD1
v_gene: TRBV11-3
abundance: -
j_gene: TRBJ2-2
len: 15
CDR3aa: CASSTGGGYTGELFF
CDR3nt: TGTGCCAGCAGCACAGGGGGTGGCTACACCGGGGAGCTGTTTTTT

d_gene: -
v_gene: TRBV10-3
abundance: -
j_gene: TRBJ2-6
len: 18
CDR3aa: CAISESEGGGSGANVLTF
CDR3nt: TGTGCCATCAGTGAGTCGGAAGGGGGGGGCTCTGGGGCCAACGTCCTGACTTTC

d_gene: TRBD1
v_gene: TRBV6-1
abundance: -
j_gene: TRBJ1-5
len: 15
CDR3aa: CASSDVTGGGQPQHF
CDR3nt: TGTGCCAGCAGTGATGTGACAGGGGGTGGACAGCCCCAGCATTTT

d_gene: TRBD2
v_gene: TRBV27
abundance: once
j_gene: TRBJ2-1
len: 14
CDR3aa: CASSQSGRFSERFF
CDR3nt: TGTGCCAGCAGCCAGAGCGGGAGATTTTCTGAGCGGTTCTTC

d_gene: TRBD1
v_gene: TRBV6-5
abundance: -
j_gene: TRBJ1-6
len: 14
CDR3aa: CASSPQGHNSPLHF
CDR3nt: TGTGCCAGCAGTCCACAGGGGCATAATTCACCCCTCCACTTT

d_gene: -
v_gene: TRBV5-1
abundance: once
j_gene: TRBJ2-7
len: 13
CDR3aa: CASSLGQDSEQYF
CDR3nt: TGCGCCAGCAGCTTAGGACAAGACTCCGAGCAGTACTTC

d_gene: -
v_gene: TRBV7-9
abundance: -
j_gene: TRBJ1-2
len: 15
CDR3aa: CASSPTGTSNYGYTF
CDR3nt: TGTGCCAGCAGCCCTACAGGGACGTCTAACTATGGCTACACCTTC

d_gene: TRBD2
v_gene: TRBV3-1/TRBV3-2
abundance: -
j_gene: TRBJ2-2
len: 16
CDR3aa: CASSPSGRVDTGELFF
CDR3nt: TGTGCCAGCAGCCCCAGCGGGAGGGTAGACACCGGGGAGCTGTTTTTT

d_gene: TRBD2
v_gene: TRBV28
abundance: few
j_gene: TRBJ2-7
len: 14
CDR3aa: CASTYSGSSYEQYF
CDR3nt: TGTGCCAGCACGTATAGCGGGAGCTCCTACGAGCAGTACTTC

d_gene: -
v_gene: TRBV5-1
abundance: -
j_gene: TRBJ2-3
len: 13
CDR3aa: CASSSIAADTQYF
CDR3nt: TGCGCCAGCAGCTCGATAGCGGCAGATACGCAGTATTTT

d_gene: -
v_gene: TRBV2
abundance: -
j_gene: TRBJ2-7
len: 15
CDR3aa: CASSEQGIRAYEQYF
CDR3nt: TGTGCCAGCAGTGAACAGGGAATTCGCGCCTACGAGCAGTACTTC

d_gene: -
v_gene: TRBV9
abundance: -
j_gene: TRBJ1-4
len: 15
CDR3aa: CASSVTQGPNEKLFF
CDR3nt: TGTGCCAGCAGCGTAACACAGGGACCTAATGAAAAACTGTTTTTT

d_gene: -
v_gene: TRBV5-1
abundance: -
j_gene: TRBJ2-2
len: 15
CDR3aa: CASSFGYSNTGELFF
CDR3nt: TGCGCCAGCAGCTTCGGGTACTCGAACACCGGGGAGCTGTTTTTT

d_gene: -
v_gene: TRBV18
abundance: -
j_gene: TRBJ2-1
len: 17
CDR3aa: CASSARGARVSYNEQFF
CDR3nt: TGTGCCAGCTCGGCTCGGGGAGCGCGCGTCTCCTACAATGAGCAGTTCTTC

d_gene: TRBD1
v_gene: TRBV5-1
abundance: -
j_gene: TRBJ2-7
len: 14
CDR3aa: CASSLEDRAYEQYF
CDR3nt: TGCGCCAGCAGCTTGGAGGACAGGGCATACGAGCAGTACTTC

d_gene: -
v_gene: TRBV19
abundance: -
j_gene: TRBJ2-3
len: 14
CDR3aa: CASSIPGNIYTQYF
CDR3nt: TGTGCCAGTAGTATACCCGGGAACATTTATACGCAGTATTTT

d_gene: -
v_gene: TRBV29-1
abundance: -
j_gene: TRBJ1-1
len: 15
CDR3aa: CSVDITGSRNTEAFF
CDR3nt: TGCAGCGTAGATATAACAGGGTCTCGGAACACTGAAGCTTTCTTT

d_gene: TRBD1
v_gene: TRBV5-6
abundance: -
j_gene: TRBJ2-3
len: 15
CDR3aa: CASSPGQGEWDTQYF
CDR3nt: TGTGCCAGCAGCCCGGGACAGGGCGAATGGGATACGCAGTATTTT

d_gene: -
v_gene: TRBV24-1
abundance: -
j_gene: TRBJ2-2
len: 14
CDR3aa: CATKARSGTGELFF
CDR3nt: TGTGCCACCAAGGCCCGGTCGGGCACCGGGGAGCTGTTTTTT

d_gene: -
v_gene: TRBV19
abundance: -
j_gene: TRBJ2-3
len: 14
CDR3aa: CASSIQGNTDTQYF
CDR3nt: TGTGCCAGTAGTATTCAGGGAAACACAGATACGCAGTATTTT

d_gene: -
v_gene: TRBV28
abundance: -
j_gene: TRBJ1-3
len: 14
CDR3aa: CASSSPSSGNTIYF
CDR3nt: TGTGCCAGCAGTTCCCCGAGCTCTGGAAACACCATATATTTT